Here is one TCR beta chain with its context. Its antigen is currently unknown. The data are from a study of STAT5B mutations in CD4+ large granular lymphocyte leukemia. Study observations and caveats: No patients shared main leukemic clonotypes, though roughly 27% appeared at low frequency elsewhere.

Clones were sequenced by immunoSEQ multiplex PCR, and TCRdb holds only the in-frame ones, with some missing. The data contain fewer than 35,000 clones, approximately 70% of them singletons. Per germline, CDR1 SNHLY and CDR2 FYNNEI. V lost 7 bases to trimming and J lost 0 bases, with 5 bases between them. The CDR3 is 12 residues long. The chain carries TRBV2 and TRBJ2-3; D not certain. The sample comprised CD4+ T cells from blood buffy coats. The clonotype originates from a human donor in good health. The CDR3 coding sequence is TGTGCCAGCACAACTAGCACAGATACGCAGTATTTT. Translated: CASTTSTDTQYF.